This TCR beta chain emerged from a study of tumor-infiltrating lymphocytes in primary liver carcinoma. A constant-region primer primed TCR beta cDNA synthesis from about 0.55 ug of total RNA. ARM-PCR was slightly modified, and three nested multiplex PCR rounds with it gave rise to the TCR beta libraries. Both of the initial two PCR rounds ran for approximately 10 cycles and employed TRBV1-TRBV30 forward primers alongside a C-beta reverse primer. TCRdb independently ran MiXCR on the multiplex PCR reads; one entry per CDR3 protein. The sample holds more than 85,000 distinct CDR3 sequences, roughly 85% seen once. Note on this clonotype: Compared with germline, one end of the junction differs, possibly owing to a read error.

The source material, roughly 18-33 mg of unsorted bulk tissue, was used to co-extract RNA and DNA. Donors were untreated and chronically infected with HBV. The V gene's germline CDR1 is MNHEY and CDR2 SVGAGI. CDR3 length equals 15 residues. The chain joins TRBV6-5 to TRBJ2-3, with 8 bases that match TRBD2. Sequences were obtained from liver tumor tissue from sampling region 3. Subset described: tumor region T3, left-lateral pole. The receptor's source is a man in his forties or fifties with primary liver carcinoma and hepatitis B virus infection. The DNA for the CDR3 is TGTACCAGCAACCCAGGAGTAGCGGGAACAGATATGCAGTATTTT. The encoded protein is CTSNPGVAGTDMQYF.